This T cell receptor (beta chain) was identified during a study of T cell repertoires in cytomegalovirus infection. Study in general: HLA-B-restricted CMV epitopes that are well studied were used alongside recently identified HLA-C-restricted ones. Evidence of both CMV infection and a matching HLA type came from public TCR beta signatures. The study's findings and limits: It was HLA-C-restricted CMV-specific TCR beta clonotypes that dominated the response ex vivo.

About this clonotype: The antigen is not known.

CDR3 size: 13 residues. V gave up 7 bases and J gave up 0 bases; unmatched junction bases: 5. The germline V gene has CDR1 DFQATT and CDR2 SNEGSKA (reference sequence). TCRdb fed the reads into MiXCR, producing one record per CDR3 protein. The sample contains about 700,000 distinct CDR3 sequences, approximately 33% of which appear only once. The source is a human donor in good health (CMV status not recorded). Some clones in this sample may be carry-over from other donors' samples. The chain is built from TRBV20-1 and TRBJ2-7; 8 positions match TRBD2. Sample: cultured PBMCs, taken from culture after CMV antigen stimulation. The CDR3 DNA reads TGCAGTGGGCGGGAGGCCTTCTCCTACGAGCAGTACTTC. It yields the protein CSGREAFSYEQYF.